This is a list of T cell receptor beta chains from one sample in a study of blood T cell repertoires in COVID-19. Sequenced by immunoSEQ multiplex PCR; TCRdb stores in-frame clones only, minus some. The sample contains over 130,000 clones, about 85% of which appear only once. Sequenced input: peripheral blood. These TCRs come from a woman aged 60-70 years with active or convalescent COVID-19. Both conserved end residues are part of each CDR3. Each record gives: V gene, D gene, J gene, clone size, CDR3 protein, CDR3 DNA. A D gene is named only where the DNA matches it firmly. Size is omitted from some rows. Given values are once, few, many or a class for expanded clones.

TRBV4-3	TRBD1	TRBJ1-6	few	CASSQAGATGKDSPLHF	TGCGCCAGCAGCCAAGCTGGGGCGACAGGGAAGGATTCACCCCTCCACTTT
TRBV11-1	NA	TRBJ2-2	NA	CASSHLGGGELFF	TGTGCCAGCAGCCACCTCGGAGGCGGGGAGCTGTTTTTT
TRBV10-3	NA	TRBJ2-1	NA	CAISSQGTYNEQFF	TGTGCCATCAGTTCACAGGGAACATACAATGAGCAGTTCTTC
TRBV7-6	NA	TRBJ1-1	NA	CASSSWTENTEAFF	TGTGCCAGCAGCTCCTGGACAGAGAACACTGAAGCTTTCTTT
TRBV6-6	NA	TRBJ1-5	NA	CASSSSTGSNQPQHF	TGTGCCAGCAGTTCATCGACAGGAAGTAATCAGCCCCAGCATTTT
TRBV4-1	TRBD2	TRBJ2-3	once	CASSRETSGGTDTQYF	TGCGCCAGCAGCCGGGAGACTAGCGGAGGCACAGATACGCAGTATTTT
TRBV10-3	TRBD1	TRBJ1-1	NA	CAIKDRDMNTEAFF	TGTGCCATAAAGGACAGGGATATGAACACTGAAGCTTTCTTT
TRBV6-5	TRBD1	TRBJ2-5	NA	CASSGQGGTQETQYF	TGTGCCAGCAGCGGACAGGGGGGGACACAAGAGACCCAGTACTTC
TRBV6-5	TRBD1	TRBJ2-7	NA	CASSYQPGTGVGEQYF	TGTGCCAGCAGTTACCAACCCGGGACAGGGGTCGGCGAGCAGTACTTC
TRBV18	TRBD1	TRBJ1-1	NA	CASSMGQGVGGNTEAFF	TGTGCCAGCTCAATGGGACAGGGGGTCGGCGGGAACACTGAAGCTTTCTTT
TRBV9	NA	TRBJ2-3	NA	CASSSNQAGVADTQYF	TGTGCCAGCAGCTCTAACCAGGCAGGGGTAGCAGATACGCAGTATTTT